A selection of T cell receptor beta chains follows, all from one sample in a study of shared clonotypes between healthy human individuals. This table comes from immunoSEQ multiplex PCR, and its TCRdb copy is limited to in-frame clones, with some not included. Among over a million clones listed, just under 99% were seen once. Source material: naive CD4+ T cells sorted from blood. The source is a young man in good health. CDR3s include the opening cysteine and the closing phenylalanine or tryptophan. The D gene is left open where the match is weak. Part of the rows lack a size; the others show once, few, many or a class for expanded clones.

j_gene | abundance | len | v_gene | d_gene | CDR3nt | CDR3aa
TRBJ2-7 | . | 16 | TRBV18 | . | TGTGCCAGCTCGGGAACGGGGCGGGGAGACTCCTACGAGCAGTACTTC | CASSGTGRGDSYEQYF
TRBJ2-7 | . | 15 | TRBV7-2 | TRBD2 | TGTGCCAGCAGCTTGACTAGCGGCGCTCCCTACGAGCAGTACTTC | CASSLTSGAPYEQYF
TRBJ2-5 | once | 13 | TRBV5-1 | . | TGCGCCAGCGCTCGGGACGGCCAAGAGACCCAGTACTTC | CASARDGQETQYF
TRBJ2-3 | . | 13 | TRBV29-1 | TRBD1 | TGCAGCGAGACAGGGATTAGCACAGATACGCAGTATTTT | CSETGISTDTQYF
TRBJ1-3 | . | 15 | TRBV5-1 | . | TGCGCCAGCAGCTTTACTGGACTCTCTGGAAACACCATATATTTT | CASSFTGLSGNTIYF
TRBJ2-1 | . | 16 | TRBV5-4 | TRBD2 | TGTGCCAGCAGCTTGGTGCTAGCGGGATCCTACAATGAGCAGTTCTTC | CASSLVLAGSYNEQFF
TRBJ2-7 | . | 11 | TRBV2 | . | TGTGCCAGCAGATACTCCTACGAGCAGTACTTC | CASRYSYEQYF
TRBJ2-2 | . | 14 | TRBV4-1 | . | TGCGCCAGCAGCCGAGACCCAGTAGCCGGGGAGCTGTTTTTT | CASSRDPVAGELFF
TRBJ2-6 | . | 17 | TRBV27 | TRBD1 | TGTGCCAGCGGCTGGGACAGGGGGAGCTCTGGGGCCAACGTCCTGACTTTC | CASGWDRGSSGANVLTF
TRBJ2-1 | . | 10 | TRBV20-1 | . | TGCAGTGCTAGAGGACCTGAGCAGTTCTTC | CSARGPEQFF
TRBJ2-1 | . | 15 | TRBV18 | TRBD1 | TGTGCCAGCTCCGAGGGGACAGGGGCCGTCAATGAGCAGTTCTTC | CASSEGTGAVNEQFF
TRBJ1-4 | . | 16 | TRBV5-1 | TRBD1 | TGCGCCAGCAGCTTGGAAGGGACAGGGACCGGTGAAAAACTGTTTTTT | CASSLEGTGTGEKLFF
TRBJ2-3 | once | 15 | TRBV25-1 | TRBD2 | TGTGCCAGCAGTGAAAGCGGGAGGGCCCGAGATACGCAGTATTTT | CASSESGRARDTQYF
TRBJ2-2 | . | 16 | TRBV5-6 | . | TGTGCCAGCAGCTTGATAGGACAAGGTACCACCGGGGAGCTGTTTTTT | CASSLIGQGTTGELFF
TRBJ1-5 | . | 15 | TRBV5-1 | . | TGCGCCAGCAGCTTAGGGGATCGAGGCAATCAGCCCCAGCATTTT | CASSLGDRGNQPQHF
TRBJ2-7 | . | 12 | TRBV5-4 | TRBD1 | TGTGCCAGCAGCTTGGCTCCAGGGGGCGAAAGTTTC | CASSLAPGGESF
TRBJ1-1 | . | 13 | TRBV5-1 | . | TGCGCCAGCAGCTTGATAGGGACTGATGAAGCTTTCTTT | CASSLIGTDEAFF
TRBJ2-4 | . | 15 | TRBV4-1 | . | TGCGCCAGCAGCCTCGTCGAGGTAGCCAAAAACATTCAGTACTTC | CASSLVEVAKNIQYF
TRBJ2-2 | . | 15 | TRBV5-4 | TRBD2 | TGTGCCAGCAGCATTAGCGGGAGGGCCACCGGGGAGCTGTTTTTT | CASSISGRATGELFF
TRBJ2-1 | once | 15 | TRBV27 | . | TGTGCCAGCAGTTTATCTCCATGGGGAGGAAATGAGCAGTTCTTC | CASSLSPWGGNEQFF
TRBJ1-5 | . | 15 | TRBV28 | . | TGTGCCAGCAGTTTACTCCAGGGGCGTTGGCAGCCCCAGCATTTT | CASSLLQGRWQPQHF
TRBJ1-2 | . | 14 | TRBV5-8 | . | TGTGCCAGCAAACATTCGGACAGTACGGGAGGCTACACCTTC | CASKHSDSTGGYTF
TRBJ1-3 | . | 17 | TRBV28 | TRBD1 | TGTGCCAGCAGTTTCTTGGGGGACAGGACCTCTGGAAACACCATATATTTT | CASSFLGDRTSGNTIYF